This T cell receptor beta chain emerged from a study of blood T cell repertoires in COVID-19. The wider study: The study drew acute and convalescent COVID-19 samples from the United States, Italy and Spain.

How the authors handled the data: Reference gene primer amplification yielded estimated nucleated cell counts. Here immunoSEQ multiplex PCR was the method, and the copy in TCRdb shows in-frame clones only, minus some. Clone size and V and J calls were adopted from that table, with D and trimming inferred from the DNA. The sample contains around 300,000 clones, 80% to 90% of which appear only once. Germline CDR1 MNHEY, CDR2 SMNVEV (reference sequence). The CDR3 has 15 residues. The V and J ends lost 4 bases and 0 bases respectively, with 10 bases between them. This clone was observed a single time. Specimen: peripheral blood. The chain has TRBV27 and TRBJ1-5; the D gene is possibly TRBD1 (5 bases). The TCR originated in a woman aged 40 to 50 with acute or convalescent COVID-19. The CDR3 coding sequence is TGTGCCAGCAGTTCTCGACAGTATAGCAATCAGCCCCAGCATTTT. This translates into CASSSRQYSNQPQHF.